The T cell receptor (beta chain) described here comes from a study of blood T cells in healthy people across ages. This clonotype was seen ten or more times. Next came a second PCR, run for about 7 to 12 cycles, which used a sample-barcoded 5' primer along with a J-beta primer mix. Researchers report that each sample yielded at least 3 million CDR3-containing paired-end reads. Each CDR3 protein is one row after TCRdb ran MiXCR on the 5' RACE reads. The profile covers 800,000 to 950,000 distinct CDR3 sequences, with around 29% appearing a single time and 10% to 13% taken by the ten largest. These data were also reused for a study on T cells of mothers and their children.

Sequenced sample: blood. The receptor's source is a middle-aged woman in good health.

The CDR3 coding sequence is TGTGCCAGCAGCCTGGCTCAGGGCTCGTTTTACGAGCAGTACTTC. Protein sequence: CASSLAQGSFYEQYF. The chain links TRBV7-8 to TRBJ2-7, with a weak D call TRBD1 (5 bases). The V end lost 5 bases, the J end lost 4 bases, and 18 bases lay between the germline ends. The CDR3 has 15 residues. Germline loops: CDR1 SGHVS, CDR2 FQNEAQ. Full variable domain (missing parts from reference TRBV7-8 and TRBJ2-7): GAGVSQSPRYKVAKRGQDVALRCDPISGHVSLFWYQQALGQGPEFLTYFQNEAQLDKSGLPSDRFFAERPEGSVSTLKIQRTQQEDSAVYLCASSLAQGSFYEQYFGPGTRLTVT.